This T cell receptor (beta chain) stems from a study of T cells after yellow fever vaccination. On the study more broadly: Low-cell-number fractions underwent preparation using SMART-Seq v4 Ultra Low Input. Findings of the study overall: Detected again after the booster were most primary-vaccination clones, at approximately 95% CD4 and approximately 85% CD8. A weaker secondary response peaked on day 5, the primary on day 15.

A process of 5'RACE template switching, which added a universal primer site and UMIs, was used to make TCR cDNA. Each CDR3 protein is one row after TCRdb ran MiXCR on the 5' RACE reads. Among 500,000 to 650,000 distinct CDR3 sequences listed, 13% were seen once. This clonotype was seen more than once but under ten times. No antigen is known for it. V was shortened by 0 bases and J by 6 bases, with 14 bases between the two germline ends. CDR1 GTSNPN and CDR2 SVGIG come from the germline V gene (reference sequence). This CDR3 is 14 amino acids long. V usage is TRBV30 and J usage is TRBJ2-5; D is unclear. The origin of this receptor is a man in his thirties or forties who received the YFV17D yellow fever vaccine. The starting material was PBMCs, obtained on the day of the yellow fever booster vaccination. In nucleotides, the CDR3 is TGTGCCTGGAGTGTAGGGCCTGGCGGCAAGACCCAGTACTTC. Its protein is CAWSVGPGGKTQYF.